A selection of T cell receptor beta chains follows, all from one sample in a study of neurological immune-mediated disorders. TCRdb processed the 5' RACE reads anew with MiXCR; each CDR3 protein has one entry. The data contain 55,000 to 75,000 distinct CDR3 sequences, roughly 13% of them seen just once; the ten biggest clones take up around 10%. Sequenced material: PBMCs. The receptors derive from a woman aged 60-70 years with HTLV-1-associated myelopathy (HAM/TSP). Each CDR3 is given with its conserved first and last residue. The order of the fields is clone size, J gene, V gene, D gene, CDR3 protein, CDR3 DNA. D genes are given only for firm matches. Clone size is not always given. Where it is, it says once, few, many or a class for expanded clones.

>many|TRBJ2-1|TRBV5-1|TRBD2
CASSRLAGEAYNEQFF
TGCGCCAGCAGTAGACTAGCGGGAGAGGCCTACAATGAGCAGTTCTTC
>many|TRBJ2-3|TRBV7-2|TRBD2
CASGFPGLASTDTQYF
TGTGCCAGCGGCTTCCCAGGACTAGCAAGCACAGATACGCAGTATTTT
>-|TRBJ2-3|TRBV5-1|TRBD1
CASSFGTGGTDTQYF
TGCGCCAGCAGCTTCGGGACAGGGGGCACAGATACGCAGTATTTT
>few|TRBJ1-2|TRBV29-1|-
CSVQSEQGIYGYTF
TGCAGTGTGCAAAGCGAACAGGGAATCTATGGCTACACCTTC
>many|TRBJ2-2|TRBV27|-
CASSWGRTGELFF
TGTGCCAGCAGTTGGGGCAGAACCGGGGAGCTGTTTTTT
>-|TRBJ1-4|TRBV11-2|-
CASSPGQIEKLFF
TGTGCCAGCAGCCCAGGCCAGATTGAAAAACTGTTTTTT
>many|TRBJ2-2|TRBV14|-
CASSRGGMKKLRTGELFF
TGTGCCAGCAGCCGCGGTGGGATGAAAAAGCTGAGGACCGGGGAGCTGTTTTTT
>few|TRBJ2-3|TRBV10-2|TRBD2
CASSEAGGGSYSTDTQYF
TGCGCCAGCAGCGAGGCGGGAGGGGGTTCCTACAGCACAGATACGCAGTATTTT
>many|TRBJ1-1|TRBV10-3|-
CAISESRPREAFF
TGTGCCATCAGTGAGTCCCGACCACGTGAAGCTTTCTTT
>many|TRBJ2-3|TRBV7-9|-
CASSSSGADTQYF
TGTGCCAGCAGCTCCTCCGGGGCAGATACGCAGTATTTT
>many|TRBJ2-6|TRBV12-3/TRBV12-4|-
CASSLSSGANVLTF
TGTGCCAGCAGTTTAAGCTCTGGGGCCAACGTCCTGACTTTC
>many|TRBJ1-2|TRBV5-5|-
CASSFGQENYGYTF
TGTGCCAGCAGCTTCGGGCAGGAGAACTATGGCTACACCTTC
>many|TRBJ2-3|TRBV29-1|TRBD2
CASAGVGTDTQYF
TGCGCATCGGCGGGAGTAGGAACAGATACGCAGTATTTT
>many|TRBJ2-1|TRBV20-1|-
CSARMVGREQFF
TGCAGTGCGAGAATGGTGGGGCGTGAGCAGTTCTTC
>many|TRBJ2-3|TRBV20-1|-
CSARDRMRTDTQYF
TGCAGTGCTAGAGATCGGATGCGCACAGATACGCAGTATTTT
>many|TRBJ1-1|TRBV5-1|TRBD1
CASSLTGVNTEAFF
TGCGCCAGCAGCCTCACAGGGGTGAACACTGAAGCTTTCTTT
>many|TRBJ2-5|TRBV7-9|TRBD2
CASSTLLAAQETQYF
TGTGCCAGCAGCACTCTACTAGCGGCACAAGAGACCCAGTACTTC
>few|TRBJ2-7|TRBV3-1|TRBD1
CASSPWDREGEQYF
TGTGCCAGCAGCCCGTGGGACAGGGAAGGCGAGCAGTACTTC
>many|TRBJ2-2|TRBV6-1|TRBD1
CASRRGQVGTGELFF
TGTGCCAGCAGGAGGGGACAGGTCGGAACCGGGGAGCTGTTTTTT
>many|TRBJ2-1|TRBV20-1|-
CSALPHPSSYNEQFF
TGCAGTGCCCTGCCCCATCCGAGCTCCTACAATGAGCAGTTCTTC
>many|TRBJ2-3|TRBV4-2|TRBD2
CASSLDPGLKNTQYF
TGTGCCAGCAGCCTTGATCCGGGACTAAAAAATACGCAGTATTTT
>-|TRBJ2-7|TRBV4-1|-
CASSHGGREPLEQYF
TGCGCCAGCAGCCATGGAGGCCGGGAGCCTCTGGAGCAGTACTTC
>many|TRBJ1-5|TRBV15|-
CATSAGVRLDQPQHF
TGTGCCACCAGCGCAGGGGTGAGATTAGATCAGCCCCAGCATTTT
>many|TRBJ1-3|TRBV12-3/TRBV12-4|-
CASSLEGRSGNTIYF
TGTGCCAGCAGTTTAGAGGGTCGGTCTGGAAACACCATATATTTT
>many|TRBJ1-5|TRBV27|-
CASSMNPHSNQPQHF
TGTGCCAGCAGCATGAACCCTCATAGCAATCAGCCCCAGCATTTT
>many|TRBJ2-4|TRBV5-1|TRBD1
CASSLGDRDLSNIQYF
TGCGCCAGCAGCTTGGGAGACAGGGATCTTTCGAACATTCAGTACTTC
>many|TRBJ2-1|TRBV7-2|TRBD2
CASSFSGSSYNEQFF
TGTGCCAGCAGCTTTAGCGGGAGCTCCTACAATGAGCAGTTCTTC
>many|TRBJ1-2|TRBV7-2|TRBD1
CASSLGGQGGIFYGYTF
TGTGCCAGCAGCTTAGGTGGACAGGGGGGAATATTCTATGGCTACACCTTC
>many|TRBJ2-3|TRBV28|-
CASSQPEFADTQYF
TGTGCCAGCAGTCAACCGGAGTTCGCAGATACGCAGTATTTT
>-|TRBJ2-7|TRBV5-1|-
CASSPEVGTYEQYF
TGCGCCAGCAGCCCGGAGGTGGGGACGTACGAGCAGTACTTC
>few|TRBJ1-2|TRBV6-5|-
CASTRAGKTAANYGYTF
TGTGCCAGCACCCGCGCCGGAAAGACAGCCGCTAACTATGGCTACACCTTC
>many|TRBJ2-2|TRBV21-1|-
CASSRLAGERTVPGEGELFF
TGTGCCAGCAGTCGGCTAGCGGGAGAAAGGACGGTGCCGGGGGAAGGGGAGCTGTTTTTT
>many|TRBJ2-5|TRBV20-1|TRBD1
CSATDRGRRETQYF
TGCAGTGCCACGGACAGGGGGCGCAGGGAGACCCAGTACTTC
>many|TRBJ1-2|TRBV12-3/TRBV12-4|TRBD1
CASSPPGQNYGYTF
TGTGCCAGCAGCCCTCCGGGACAGAACTATGGCTACACCTTC
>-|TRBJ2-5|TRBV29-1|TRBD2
CIAGGAGYQETQYF
TGCATCGCGGGGGGAGCAGGGTATCAAGAGACCCAGTACTTC
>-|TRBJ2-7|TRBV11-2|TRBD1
CASSRTGTYEQYF
TGTGCCAGCAGCCGGACAGGGACCTACGAGCAGTACTTC
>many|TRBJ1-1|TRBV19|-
CASSNTGNTEAFF
TGTGCCAGTAGCAATACAGGGAACACTGAAGCTTTCTTT
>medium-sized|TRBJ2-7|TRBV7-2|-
CASSLGPVYEQYF
TGTGCCAGCAGCTTGGGGCCTGTGTACGAGCAGTACTTC
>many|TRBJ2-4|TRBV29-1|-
CSVGGLAALEGLCSTQYF
TGCAGCGTTGGGGGGCTTGCCGCTCTCGAGGGGCTGTGTTCCACTCAGTACTTC
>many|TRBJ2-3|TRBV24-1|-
CATSARDYSTDTQYF
TGTGCCACCAGTGCCCGAGACTACAGCACAGATACGCAGTATTTT
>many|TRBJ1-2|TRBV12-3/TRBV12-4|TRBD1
CASSQDRGINGYTF
TGTGCCAGCAGCCAGGACAGGGGCATTAATGGCTACACCTTC
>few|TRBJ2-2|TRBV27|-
CASSSYGRTINGELFF
TGTGCCAGCAGTTCCTACGGAAGGACTATAAACGGGGAGCTGTTTTTT
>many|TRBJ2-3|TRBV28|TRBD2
CASSVVSGVTDTQYF
TGTGCCAGCAGTGTGGTCAGCGGGGTCACAGATACGCAGTATTTT
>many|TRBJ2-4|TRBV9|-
CASSERAGAKNIQYF
TGTGCCAGCTCGGAAAGGGCCGGAGCCAAAAACATTCAGTACTTC
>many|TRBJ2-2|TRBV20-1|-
CSARDSRGNTGELFF
TGCAGTGCTAGGGACTCGCGGGGCAACACCGGGGAGCTGTTTTTT
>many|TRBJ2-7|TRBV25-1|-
CASSEIYEQYF
TGTGCCAGCAGTGAAATATACGAGCAGTACTTC
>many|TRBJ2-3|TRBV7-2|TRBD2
CASSPRTSGRDTQYF
TGTGCCAGCAGCCCTAGGACTAGCGGGAGAGATACGCAGTATTTT
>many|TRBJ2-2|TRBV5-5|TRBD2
CASGRAGNTGELFF
TGTGCCAGCGGGAGGGCGGGGAACACCGGGGAGCTGTTTTTT
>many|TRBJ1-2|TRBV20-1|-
CSAKDSLLVNGGYTF
TGCAGTGCCAAAGACAGTCTCCTAGTGAATGGTGGCTACACCTTC
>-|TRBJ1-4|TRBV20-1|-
CSATRAEATNEKLFF
TGCAGCGCCACACGCGCGGAGGCAACTAATGAAAAACTGTTTTTT
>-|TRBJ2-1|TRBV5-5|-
CASSLWGVDNEQFF
TGTGCCAGCAGCTTGTGGGGGGTGGACAATGAGCAGTTCTTC